Below are 20 T cell receptor beta chains sequenced from a single sample in a study of Graves' ophthalmopathy and Graves' hyperthyroidism. From RNA, the CDR3 regions of TCR beta chains were amplified and sequenced. Amplification began with first-round RT-PCR using HTBI primers, then second-round multiplex PCR was performed. TCRdb redid the calling of the multiplex PCR reads with MiXCR, one entry per CDR3 protein. The data contain some 160,000 distinct CDR3 sequences, 35% to 50% of them seen just once; the ten biggest clones take up 8% to 9%. The sequenced material came from peripheral blood. Receptors originate from a young man with Graves' ophthalmopathy.

This clonotype was found many times. The rearrangement uses TRBV30 and TRBJ2-2, with D unclear. The germline V and J ends were trimmed by 4 bases and 0 bases, with 12 bases remaining between them. The germline CDR1 and CDR2 sequences are GTSNPN and SVGIG (reference sequence). The CDR3 extends over 15 amino acids. The CDR3 spells CAWKLGVANTGELFF. In nucleotides, the CDR3 is TGTGCCTGGAAGCTTGGGGTCGCGAACACCGGGGAGCTGTTTTTT.

This clonotype was found once. The CDR3 sequence is CASSRRTSGYGELFF. Here the CDR3 DNA reads TGTGCCAGCAGCCGACGGACTAGCGGGTACGGGGAGCTGTTTTTT. The chain employs TRBV27 and TRBJ2-2, with 11 nucleotides matching TRBD2. Germline CDR1 reads MNHEY; CDR2 reads SMNVEV (reference sequence). J lost 7 bases, V lost 6 bases, and 7 bases had no gene match. There are 15 residues in the CDR3.

The sample holds many counts of this clonotype. J is TRBJ2-7 and V is TRBV4-3; 7 nucleotides align to TRBD2. Germline CDR1 and CDR2: LGHNA and YSLEER. The CDR3 is 18 amino acids. The V gene end was trimmed by 0 bases and the J gene end by 0 bases; junction bases not matched to a gene: 11. The CDR3 sequence is CASSQDPASGGYSYEQYF. CDR3 nucleotide sequence: TGCGCCAGCAGCCAAGATCCGGCTAGCGGAGGTTACTCCTACGAGCAGTACTTC.

The chain carries TRBV20-1 and TRBJ1-1, with D hard to call. The CDR3 runs 12 residues. The V and J ends lost 7 bases and 6 bases respectively, with 15 bases between them. Germline CDR1 is DFQATT and CDR2 is SNEGSKA (reference sequence). The CDR3 bases are TGCAGTGTTAATCCCCGGGCGTCTGAAGCTTTCTTT. Its protein product is CSVNPRASEAFF.

The rearrangement uses TRBV10-3 and TRBJ2-5; TRBD2 aligns across 7 bases. CDR1 is ENHRY, CDR2 SYGVKD, per germline. The CDR3 is 15 amino acids. After removal of 0 bases from V and 2 bases from J, the junction contained 3 bases not matched to a gene. CDR3 loop: CAISESAGVQETQYF. The CDR3 DNA sequence: TGTGCCATCAGTGAGTCGGCGGGGGTACAAGAGACCCAGTACTTC.

In this sample, this clonotype turned up a few times. The chain is built from TRBV6-5 and TRBJ1-2, with D perhaps TRBD1 (5 bases). Trimming removed 5 bases from V and 6 bases from J, with 19 bases in between. The CDR3 runs 15 residues. Per germline, CDR1 MNHEY and CDR2 SVGAGI. The DNA of the CDR3 is TGTGCCAGCAGTCATCGACCCCGGGACGAGGATGGCTACACCTTC. As protein: CASSHRPRDEDGYTF.

V gene TRBV18 combines with J gene TRBJ1-2; D not certain. Germline V gene data show CDR1 as KGHSH and CDR2 as LQKENI. CDR3 length: 14 residues. V was cut by 0 bases and J by 3 bases, with 8 bases left in between. CDR3 region: CASSPPGQYYGYTF. The CDR3 bases are TGTGCCAGCTCACCACCGGGCCAATACTATGGCTACACCTTC.

The chain couples TRBV19 to TRBJ2-7, with 8 bases identical to TRBD2. The CDR3 consists of 18 residues. Germline V CDR1 and CDR2: LNHDA, SQIVND (reference sequence). V shed 4 bases and J 3 bases; nucleotides not matched to a gene: 17. The CDR3 DNA follows: TGTGCCAGTAGTACCCCCGTGGGGAGCGGGGGAACGGTCTACGAGCAGTACTTC. Translated, it gives CASSTPVGSGGTVYEQYF.

J is TRBJ1-1 and V is TRBV29-1; no firm D call. The ends were cut back, 6 bases at V and 6 bases at J, with 11 bases in the middle. Germline assignment: CDR1 SQVTM and CDR2 ANQGSEA. The CDR3 is made up of 11 amino acids. The CDR3 coding sequence is TGCAGCGTGGTTTCGGCTGCTGAAGCTTTCTTT. This codes for CSVVSAAEAFF.

At least ten counts were recorded for this clonotype. The genes are TRBV29-1 and TRBJ1-2; D remains unclear. Deletions cut 4 bases from V and 8 bases from J, with 8 bases between. The length of the CDR3 is 10 residues. CDR1 and CDR2 (germline): SQVTM, ANQGSEA. This chain's CDR3 is CSVGVGGYTF. In DNA, the CDR3 is TGCAGCGTTGGGGTCGGAGGCTACACCTTC.

This clonotype was recorded once. The chain links TRBV24-1 to TRBJ1-1; D call uncertain. CDR1 KGHDR and CDR2 SFDVKD come from the germline V gene. The V end lost 5 bases, the J end lost 3 bases, and 9 bases lay between the germline ends. The CDR3 spans 13 residues. CDR3 sequence reads: CATSGDGHTEAFF. CDR3 nucleotides: TGTGCCACCAGTGGGGATGGGCACACTGAAGCTTTCTTT.

This chain uses TRBV5-1 with TRBJ2-7, with D hard to call. Germline lookup yields CDR1 SGHRS and CDR2 YFSETQ. This CDR3 is 14 amino acids long. Trimming cost V 1 base and J 3 bases, with 11 bases left between them. CDR3: CASSLSHRDYEQYF. The DNA of the CDR3 is TGCGCCAGCAGCTTGTCGCACAGAGACTACGAGCAGTACTTC.

This clonotype was counted ten times or more. The chain recombines TRBV28 with TRBJ2-4, with unresolved D. The CDR3 runs to 13 residues. Germline lookup yields CDR1 MDHEN and CDR2 SYDVKM. V lost 7 bases and J lost 1, with 8 bases in between. The CDR3 DNA follows: TGTGCCAGCACCCGTTACGCCAAAAACATTCAGTACTTC. It encodes CASTRYAKNIQYF.

The sample holds many counts of this clonotype. CDR3 DNA: TGTGCCAGCTCACCACCGGGACAGGGACACTACGAGCAGTACTTC. It codes for CASSPPGQGHYEQYF. V is TRBV18 and J is TRBJ2-7; 9 bases agree with TRBD1. This CDR3 contains 15 residues. Germline CDR1 KGHSH, CDR2 LQKENI. The trim removed 0 bases at V and 3 bases at J, leaving 3 bases unmatched.

The chain is built from TRBV7-3 and TRBJ2-5; D perhaps matches TRBD1 (6 bases). The V end lost 5 bases, the J end lost 2 bases, and 15 bases lay between the germline ends. The V gene's germline CDR1 is SGHTA and CDR2 FQGTGA. This CDR3 is 15 amino acids long. As DNA, the CDR3 is TGTGCCAGCAGCCTAATTGGGACAATTCAAGAGACCCAGTACTTC. Its protein is CASSLIGTIQETQYF.

The chain couples TRBV28 to TRBJ2-5; unclear D gene. The CDR3 has 13 residues. V was pared by 6 bases and J by 1 base, with 9 bases between. Germline V lookup: CDR1 MDHEN, CDR2 SYDVKM. CDR3 nucleotides: TGTGCCAGCAGGGAACGGATCCAAGAGACCCAGTACTTC. Amino acids: CASRERIQETQYF.

This clonotype was counted at least ten times. This chain links TRBV28 with TRBJ1-5; D is unresolved. Germline lookup yields CDR1 MDHEN and CDR2 SYDVKM. V shed 1 base and J shed 6 bases, with 7 bases lying between them. This CDR3 is built from 13 residues. This CDR3 is CASSLSPVQPQHF. Written as DNA, the CDR3 is TGTGCCAGCAGTTTATCCCCAGTTCAGCCCCAGCATTTT.

The V call is TRBV28, the J call TRBJ2-7; the match to TRBD2 covers 10 bases. J gave up 7 bases and V 5 bases, and 11 bases lay outside the gene matches. Germline V CDR1 and CDR2: MDHEN, SYDVKM. The CDR3 length is 15 residues. The CDR3 region is CASSVKRGGRWEQYF. CDR3 in DNA: TGTGCCAGCAGTGTTAAGCGGGGGGGCCGGTGGGAGCAGTACTTC.

In this sample, this clonotype turned up many times. The CDR3 sequence: CASSLEGTSEAFF. The CDR3 nucleotides are TGCGCCAGCAGCTTGGAAGGAACTAGTGAAGCTTTCTTT. The J gene is TRBJ1-1, the V gene TRBV5-1; D unclear. V dropped 0 bases and J dropped 7 bases, with 10 bases sitting between them. CDR1 and CDR2 from the germline V gene are SGHRS and YFSETQ. The CDR3 is 13 residues long. The full variable domain, completed using reference TRBV5-1 and TRBJ1-1, is KAGVTQTPRYLIKTRGQQVTLSCSPISGHRSVSWYQQTPGQGLQFLFEYFSETQRNKGNFPGRFSGRQFSNSRSEMNVSTLELGDSALYLCASSLEGTSEAFFGQGTRLTVV.

CDR3 in DNA: TGTGCCAGCAGCCTTGACAGGGGAGGGGAGCTGTTTTTT. Protein product: CASSLDRGGELFF. The chain uses TRBV12-3 or TRBV12-4 and TRBJ2-2; TRBD1 matches 8 bases. This CDR3 is 13 amino acids long. Germline trimming cut 6 bases from V and 8 bases from J; bases unmatched to any gene: 5.